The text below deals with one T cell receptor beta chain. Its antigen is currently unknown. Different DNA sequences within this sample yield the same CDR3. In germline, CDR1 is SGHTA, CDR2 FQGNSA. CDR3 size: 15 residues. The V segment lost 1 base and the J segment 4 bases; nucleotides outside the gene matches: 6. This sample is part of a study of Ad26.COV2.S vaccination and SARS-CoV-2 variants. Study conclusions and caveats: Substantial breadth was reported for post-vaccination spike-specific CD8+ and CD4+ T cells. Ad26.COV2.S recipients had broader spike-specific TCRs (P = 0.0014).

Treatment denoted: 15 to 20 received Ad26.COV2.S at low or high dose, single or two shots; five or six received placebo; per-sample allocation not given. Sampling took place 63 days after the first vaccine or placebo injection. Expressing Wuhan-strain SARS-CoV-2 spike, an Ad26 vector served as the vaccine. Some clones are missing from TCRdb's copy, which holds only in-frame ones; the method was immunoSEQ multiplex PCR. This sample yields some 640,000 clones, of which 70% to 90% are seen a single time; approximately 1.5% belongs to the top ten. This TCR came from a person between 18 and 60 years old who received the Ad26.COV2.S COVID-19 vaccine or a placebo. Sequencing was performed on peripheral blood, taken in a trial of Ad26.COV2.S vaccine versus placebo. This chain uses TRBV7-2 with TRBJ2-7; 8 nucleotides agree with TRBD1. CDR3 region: CASSLGWTGRYEQYF. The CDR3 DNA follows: TGTGCCAGCAGCTTAGGCTGGACAGGGCGTTACGAGCAGTACTTC. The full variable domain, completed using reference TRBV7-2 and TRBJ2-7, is GAGVSQSPSNKVTEKGKDVELRCDPISGHTALYWYRQSLGQGLEFLIYFQGNSAPDKSGLPSDRFSAERTGGSVSTLTIQRTQQEDSAVYLCASSLGWTGRYEQYFGPGTRLTVT.